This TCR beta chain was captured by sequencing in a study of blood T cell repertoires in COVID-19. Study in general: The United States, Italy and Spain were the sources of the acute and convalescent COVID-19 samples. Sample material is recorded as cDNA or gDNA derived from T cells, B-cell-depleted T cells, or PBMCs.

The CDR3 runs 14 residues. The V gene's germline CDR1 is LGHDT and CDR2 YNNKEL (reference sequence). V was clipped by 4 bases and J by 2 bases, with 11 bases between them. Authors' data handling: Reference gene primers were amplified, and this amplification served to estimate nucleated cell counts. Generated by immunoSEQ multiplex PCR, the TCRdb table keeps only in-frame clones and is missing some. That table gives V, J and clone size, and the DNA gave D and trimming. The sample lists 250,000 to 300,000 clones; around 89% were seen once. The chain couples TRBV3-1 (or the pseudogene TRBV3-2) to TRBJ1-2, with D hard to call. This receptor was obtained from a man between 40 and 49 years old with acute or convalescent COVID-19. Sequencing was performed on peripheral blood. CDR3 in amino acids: CASSRLAENYGYTF. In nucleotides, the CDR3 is TGTGCCAGCAGCCGTCTCGCGGAAAACTATGGCTACACCTTC.